The present T cell receptor (beta chain) was sequenced within a study of blood T cells in healthy people across ages. A sample-barcoded 5' primer and a J-beta primer mix were used in a second PCR of about 7 to 11 cycles. TCRdb passed the 5' RACE reads through MiXCR, listing each CDR3 protein once. Among over 600,000 distinct CDR3 sequences listed, about 56% were seen once. Every donor provided roughly 10 milliliters of peripheral blood. The germline CDR1 and CDR2 sequences are SGHDT and YYEEEE. Trimming pared 3 bases from V and 5 bases from J, leaving 24 bases between. The CDR3 sequence is 17 residues long. Study-wide results and caveats: Across the age range, TCR beta diversity per million T cells fell in a roughly linear way. Donors of long life had a larger count of naive CD4+ cells and greater diversity than aged donors. PBMC samples, being unsorted, prevented any conclusive comparison of naive and antigen-experienced cells.

Details on this clonotype: The antigen remains undetermined.

This clonotype originated in a man aged 40-49 years in good health. The rearrangement links TRBV5-6 to TRBJ2-7, with D perhaps TRBD2 (7 bases). The specimen sequenced was blood. The CDR3: CASSYSRGGGFKNEQYF. The CDR3 coding sequence is TGTGCCAGCAGCTACTCAAGGGGGGGGGGTTTCAAAAACGAGCAGTACTTC.